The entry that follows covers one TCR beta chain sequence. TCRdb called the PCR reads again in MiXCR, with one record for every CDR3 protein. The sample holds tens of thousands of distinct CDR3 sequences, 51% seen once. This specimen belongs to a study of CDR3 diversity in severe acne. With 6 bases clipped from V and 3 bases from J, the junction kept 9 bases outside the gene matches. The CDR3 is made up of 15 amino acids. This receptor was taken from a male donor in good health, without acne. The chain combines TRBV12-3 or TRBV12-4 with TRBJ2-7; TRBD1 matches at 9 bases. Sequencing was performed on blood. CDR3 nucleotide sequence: TGTGCCAGCAGCCACGGAGGGACAGGGCGCTACGAGCAGTACTTC. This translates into CASSHGGTGRYEQYF.